The 2 T cell receptor beta chains below all came from one sample that was sequenced in a study of cytomegalovirus exposure and HLA in healthy donors. Primers: 60 Vbeta forward and 13 Jbeta reverse. TCRdb keeps only in-frame clones here, not all; method: immunoSEQ multiplex PCR. The repertoire holds 110,000 or so clones, with around 73% as singletons. Specimen: PBMCs. These receptors all stem from a man aged 40-50 years in good health and CMV-seronegative.

The chain combines TRBV4-1 with TRBJ1-2, with a possible D match to TRBD1 (5 bases). The CDR3 consists of 15 residues. V was cut by 0 bases and J by 4 bases, with 12 bases left in between. Germline V gene lookup returns CDR1 MGHRA and CDR2 YSYEKL. The CDR3 loop reads CASSQERGVGYGYTF. The CDR3 DNA is TGCGCCAGCAGCCAAGAACGGGGGGTCGGCTATGGCTACACCTTC.

This clone was seen a handful of times. The rearrangement joins TRBV5-1 to TRBJ1-3; D uncertain. Germline CDR1 and CDR2: SGHRS and YFSETQ. Trimming left V 6 bases short and J 2 bases short, with 15 bases between. CDR3 length: 15 residues. For the CDR3, the DNA is TGCGCCAGCACTGGTGACGGAGGCCCTGGAAACACCATATATTTT. Its translation is CASTGDGGPGNTIYF.